Included here is one T cell receptor (beta chain) sequence, with context. The data stem from a study of T cell changes during pregnancy in multiple sclerosis. CDR1 and CDR2 from the germline V gene are ENHRY and SYGVKD. CDR3 size: 16 residues. Trimming at V came to 5 bases and at J to 0 bases, leaving 7 bases not matched to a gene. Clones were read by immunoSEQ multiplex PCR, and TCRdb kept only the in-frame ones, dropping some. The repertoire holds over 50,000 clones, with 80% to 90% as singletons. This clonotype was obtained from a female donor in good health, enrolled as a control in a pregnancy study. The input for sequencing was peripheral blood, taken in the first trimester of pregnancy. This rearrangement joins TRBV10-3 to TRBJ2-1, with 7 nucleotides matching TRBD2. The chain's CDR3 is CAISKPSGHSYNEQFF. CDR3 nucleotide sequence: TGTGCCATCAGTAAACCTAGCGGTCACTCCTACAATGAGCAGTTCTTC.